This T cell receptor beta chain was sequenced in a study of read filtering for tumor transcriptome and immune sequencing. Study-wide background: R-ISS stage counts were 8 or 9 for I, about 16 for II, roughly seven for III.

Of note for this clonotype: A junction end diverges from the germline sequence, so it may reflect a read error.

From 400 to 450 ng of RNA, a library with molecular barcoded alpha/delta and beta/gamma adaptors was made. A single record per CDR3 protein comes from TCRdb applying MiXCR to the reads. This sample has some 46,000 distinct CDR3 sequences, with over 9.5% found just once. Looked up from germline, CDR1 is LGHNA and CDR2 is YSLEER. The CDR3 runs to 15 residues. Sequenced material: a population of CD138-negative cells sorted from bone marrow. The chain has TRBV4-3 and TRBJ1-3; 7 bases map to TRBD1. This clonotype was sampled from a donor aged 40 or older with multiple myeloma. CDR3 protein: CASRHLTGVGYTIYF. The CDR3 DNA sequence: TGCGCCAGCAGGCACCTTACAGGGGTTGGATACACCATATATTTT.